These T cell receptor beta chains were read from a single sample in a study of T cell responses to AZD1222 COVID-19 vaccine. The repertoire was sequenced with immunoSEQ multiplex PCR; TCRdb's copy has only in-frame clones and lacks some. The sample includes over 150,000 clones, 90% to 95% of them seen just once. The source material was peripheral blood, sampled 28 days after the second AZD1222 dose. The receptors here all came from an adult who received the AZD1222 COVID-19 vaccine. CDR3s include the opening cysteine and the closing phenylalanine or tryptophan. A D gene is named only where the DNA matches it firmly. Expanded clones get a size class; other rows say once, few or many, or leave the size out.

j_call | clone_size | d_call | v_call | cdr3_nt | cdr3_aa
TRBJ1-1 | - | TRBD1 | TRBV11-3 | TGTGCCAGCAGCTTAGCCACAGGGGGACCAGACACTGAAGCTTTCTTT | CASSLATGGPDTEAFF
TRBJ1-1 | - | - | TRBV13 | TGTGCCAGCAGCCCAGGATCGGGTCCCGGTGAAGCTTTCTTT | CASSPGSGPGEAFF
TRBJ1-2 | - | TRBD1 | TRBV19 | TGTGCCAGTAGCTCCCGGGACAGGGGGCGGGAGCCCTATGGCTACACCTTC | CASSSRDRGREPYGYTF
TRBJ2-7 | few | - | TRBV2 | TGTGCCAGCAGTGGCAGGGAGGGGGCTCCCTACGAGCAGTACTTC | CASSGREGAPYEQYF
TRBJ2-1 | - | TRBD2 | TRBV19 | TGTGCCAGGGCGGGATCTAGCGGGGGGGCAAATGAGCAGTTCTTC | CARAGSSGGANEQFF
TRBJ2-1 | - | - | TRBV6-5 | TGTGCCAGCAGTCCCGACAGGCTCTCCTACAATGAGCAGTTCTTC | CASSPDRLSYNEQFF
TRBJ2-7 | - | TRBD2 | TRBV7-2 | TGTGCCAGCAGCGAAAATCCGGGACTAGCGGGGGGGCGGTACTTC | CASSENPGLAGGRYF
TRBJ1-5 | - | TRBD1 | TRBV19 | TGTGCCAGTAGTTTACAGGGGCCGGGCAATCAGCCCCAGCATTTT | CASSLQGPGNQPQHF
TRBJ1-1 | - | - | TRBV2 | TGTGCCAGCAGTGAAAGTTTTTTCTCAACTGAAGCTTTCTTT | CASSESFFSTEAFF
TRBJ2-1 | - | TRBD2 | TRBV6-4 | TGTGCCAGCAGTGAGACAGGGACTAGCGGGTACAATGAGCAGTTCTTC | CASSETGTSGYNEQFF
TRBJ1-6 | few | - | TRBV5-1 | TGCGCCAGCAGCTTGGAGGGGAGCTCCTATAATTCACCCCTCCACTTT | CASSLEGSSYNSPLHF
TRBJ1-3 | - | - | TRBV28 | TGTGCCAGCAGTTTCGCAGGGGATCGCTCTGGAAACACCATATATTTT | CASSFAGDRSGNTIYF
TRBJ2-5 | - | TRBD2 | TRBV7-6 | TGTGCCAGCAGCTTAGTTCTAGCGGATAGGAGTCGACACCAAGAGACCCAGTACTTC | CASSLVLADRSRHQETQYF
TRBJ1-1 | - | TRBD1 | TRBV3-1/TRBV3-2 | TGTGCCAGCAGCCAGGACAGGGTGAACACTGAAGCTTTCTTT | CASSQDRVNTEAFF
TRBJ2-7 | - | TRBD2 | TRBV6-6 | TGTGCCAGCAGTCCGGGACTAGCGGGAGTGTACTTC | CASSPGLAGVYF
TRBJ1-1 | once | - | TRBV5-5 | TGTGCCAGCAGCTTGGGGCCCCCAGGGCTAGGCACTGAAGCTTTCTTT | CASSLGPPGLGTEAFF
TRBJ2-2 | - | TRBD1 | TRBV7-3 | TGTGCCAGCAGCTACGACAGGGAGAGGGGGGAGCTGTTTTTT | CASSYDRERGELFF
TRBJ1-1 | few | - | TRBV7-2 | TGTGCCAGCAGCTTCCTCGGCAGGAACACTGAAGCTTTCTTT | CASSFLGRNTEAFF
TRBJ1-1 | - | - | TRBV11-2 | TGTGCCAGCAGCCCTAAACCGCGGGGGGCGCGCTTTACTGAAGCTTTCTTT | CASSPKPRGARFTEAFF
TRBJ1-2 | once | - | TRBV4-1 | TGCGCCAGCAGCCGAGACAAACAGGGAAACTATGGCTACACCTTC | CASSRDKQGNYGYTF
TRBJ1-4 | - | - | TRBV29-1 | TGCAGCGTTCAAAAGGGGTCTAATGAAAAACTGTTTTTT | CSVQKGSNEKLFF
TRBJ2-7 | - | TRBD1 | TRBV6-5 | TGTGCCAGCAGTTACCAGGGGGCGCGGACCTACGAGCAGTACTTC | CASSYQGARTYEQYF
TRBJ1-2 | - | - | TRBV19 | TGTGCCAGTACTGACAGCCTCTCTTATGGCTACACCTTC | CASTDSLSYGYTF
TRBJ1-1 | - | - | TRBV2 | TGTGCCAGCAGTGCCTGGGTCACCCAAGCTTTCTTT | CASSAWVTQAFF
TRBJ1-1 | - | - | TRBV2 | TGTGCCAGCAGTGTGGCGGGGAACACTGAAGCTTTCTTT | CASSVAGNTEAFF
TRBJ1-2 | once | - | TRBV24-1 | TGTGCCACCAGTTACGGTATGGGCTATGGCTACACCTTC | CATSYGMGYGYTF
TRBJ1-1 | - | - | TRBV18 | TGTGCCAGCTCACCACAAACAGGGCAGAACATGAACACTGAAGCTTTCTTT | CASSPQTGQNMNTEAFF
TRBJ2-3 | - | TRBD2 | TRBV13 | TGTGCCAGCAGCTCGGGACTAGCGGGAGGCACAGATACGCAGTATTTT | CASSSGLAGGTDTQYF
TRBJ2-7 | - | TRBD1 | TRBV28 | TGTGCCAGCAGTGTACTGCGAGGGGGCCCCTTCTCCTACGAGCAGTACTTC | CASSVLRGGPFSYEQYF
TRBJ2-1 | - | TRBD2 | TRBV19 | TGTGCCAGTAGTATAGATGCTAGCGGGAGCTCCTACAATGAGCAGTTCTTC | CASSIDASGSSYNEQFF
TRBJ1-2 | few | TRBD1 | TRBV28 | TGTGCCAGCAGGCAGGGACAGAGAGTGCATGGCTACACCTTC | CASRQGQRVHGYTF
TRBJ2-7 | once | - | TRBV3-1/TRBV3-2 | TGTGCCAGCAGCCAAGACCCCGGGCCCTACGAGCAGTACTTC | CASSQDPGPYEQYF
TRBJ1-1 | - | TRBD1 | TRBV5-4 | TGTGCCAGCAGCTTCCCGACAGGGGGCTGGACTGAAGCTTTCTTT | CASSFPTGGWTEAFF
TRBJ2-3 | - | - | TRBV19 | TGTGCCAGTAGTATCGCGGGGACAGATACGCAGTATTTT | CASSIAGTDTQYF
TRBJ1-5 | - | TRBD1 | TRBV28 | TGTGCCAGCAGTTTTCCCCAGGACAGGGCAATAAACCAGCCCCAGCATTTT | CASSFPQDRAINQPQHF
TRBJ1-1 | - | TRBD1 | TRBV18 | TGTGCCAGCTCGCAACAGGGGTGGACTGAAGCTTTCTTT | CASSQQGWTEAFF
TRBJ2-3 | - | TRBD1 | TRBV18 | TGTGCCAGCTCACAGGGGGCCGGAACAGATACGCAGTATTTT | CASSQGAGTDTQYF
TRBJ2-3 | - | TRBD2 | TRBV9 | TGTGCCAGCAGCGTAAGCGGGAGCATTCCGCAGTATTTT | CASSVSGSIPQYF
TRBJ1-2 | once | - | TRBV7-9 | TGTGCCAGCAGTTCATTTTCACTGCCTCTTATGGGCTACACCTTC | CASSSFSLPLMGYTF
TRBJ2-3 | - | TRBD2 | TRBV13 | TGTGCCAGCAGCTTATGGGGGGATCTACTAGCGGGAACAGATACGCAGTATTTT | CASSLWGDLLAGTDTQYF
TRBJ1-3 | - | - | TRBV9 | TGTGCCAGCAGCGTAGGGTCCCGAATCTCTGGAAACACCATATATTTT | CASSVGSRISGNTIYF
TRBJ2-3 | - | - | TRBV10-1 | TGCGCCAGCAGTGAGTCGGTCGGCGGGCTAGGCACAGATACGCAGTATTTT | CASSESVGGLGTDTQYF
TRBJ1-4 | - | - | TRBV18 | TGTGCCAGCTCCCCCTCTCAGGCAACTAATGAAAAACTGTTTTTT | CASSPSQATNEKLFF
TRBJ2-5 | - | - | TRBV7-2 | TGTGCCAGCAGCTTAGAGGGTGGAGAGACCCAGTACTTC | CASSLEGGETQYF
TRBJ2-5 | - | TRBD1 | TRBV5-4 | TGTGCCAGCAGCAAACAGGGGTCGAAAGAGACCCAGTACTTC | CASSKQGSKETQYF
TRBJ1-1 | - | TRBD1 | TRBV5-1 | TGCGCCAGCAGCTGGGGACAGGGGAGCACTGAAGCTTTCTTT | CASSWGQGSTEAFF
TRBJ2-3 | - | - | TRBV6-4 | TGTGCCAGCAGTGACATGCCTCATGGGGCAGATACGCAGTATTTT | CASSDMPHGADTQYF
TRBJ2-7 | - | TRBD1 | TRBV19 | TGTGCCAGTAGCCTCCGGGACAGTGGGAACGAGCAGTACTTC | CASSLRDSGNEQYF